The 14 T cell receptor beta chains reported below all come from one sample, sequenced in a study of OX40 agonist ivuxolimab in advanced cancers. Profiling relied on immunoSEQ multiplex PCR, and the TCRdb table lists in-frame clones only, not all of them. The table has over 40,000 clones, around 88% seen once. The source material was CD4+ or CD8+ T cells sorted from blood, sampled in a trial of the OX40 agonist ivuxolimab. Every receptor here comes from an adult with an advanced solid tumor such as melanoma, head and neck, liver or kidney cancer.

This clone is judged medium-sized (0.01 to 0.1%). The CDR3 protein is CASSPHGGGNSGNTIYF. As DNA, the CDR3 is TGTGCCAGCAGCCCACATGGGGGGGGGAACTCTGGAAACACCATATATTTT. V and J are TRBV7-2 and TRBJ1-3, with D possibly matching TRBD1 (5 bases). The germline CDR1 and CDR2 sequences are SGHTA and FQGNSA. The CDR3 has 17 residues. V lost 5 bases and J 0 bases, leaving 17 bases between the germline ends.

The chain links TRBV5-1 to TRBJ2-3; a weak D match, TRBD1 (7 bases). V dropped 4 bases and J dropped 4 bases, with 13 bases sitting between them. The CDR3 has 14 amino acids. CDR1 is SGHRS, CDR2 YFSETQ, per germline. CDR3 nucleotides: TGCGCCAGCAGCCCAGGGGGGCCCGCAGATACGCAGTATTTT. This gives the protein CASSPGGPADTQYF.

This clone was seen only once. The chain recombines TRBV4-3 with TRBJ2-7; TRBD2 agrees at 7 bases. Germline V gene sequence: CDR1 LGHNA, CDR2 YSLEER. This CDR3 has 17 amino acids. Unmatched junction bases numbered 13, after V lost 1 base and J lost 4 bases. The CDR3 is CASSQGDGASGRYEQYF. CDR3 DNA: TGCGCCAGCAGCCAAGGAGACGGGGCTAGCGGACGTTACGAGCAGTACTTC.

J is TRBJ1-6 and V is TRBV2; D is uncertain. Germline values: CDR1 SNHLY, CDR2 FYNNEI. This CDR3 spans 13 amino acids. Trimming stripped 1 base from V and 9 bases from J, with 7 bases between. The CDR3 is CASSEEYGSPLHF. DNA of the CDR3: TGTGCCAGCAGTGAAGAGTATGGTTCACCCCTCCACTTT.

The chain links TRBV6-5 to TRBJ2-7, with D possibly matching TRBD2 (5 bases). The CDR3 length is 15 residues. Per the germline V gene, CDR1 is MNHEY and CDR2 is SVGAGI. Trimming took off 6 bases at V and 0 bases at J, with 15 bases between the two ends. In nucleotides, the CDR3 is TGTGCCAGCAGAAGAGACCACCGGGGCTCCTACGAGCAGTACTTC. This codes for CASRRDHRGSYEQYF.

The genes are TRBV7-3 and TRBJ2-6; D gene unclear. Germline CDR1 is SGHTA and CDR2 is FQGTGA. This CDR3 is 16 amino acids long. Trimming took off 4 bases at V and 0 bases at J, with 10 bases between the two ends. CDR3 loop: CASSSGPNSGANVLTF. As DNA, the CDR3 is TGTGCCAGCAGCTCCGGACCGAACTCTGGGGCCAACGTCCTGACTTTC.

This clone appeared a few times. The chain couples TRBV10-3 to TRBJ1-1; D call uncertain. Trimming cost V 8 bases and J 1 base, with 11 bases left between them. Germline CDR1 is ENHRY and CDR2 is SYGVKD. The CDR3 runs to 13 residues. For the CDR3, the DNA is TGTGCCATCGCGATTAGGGAGAACACTGAAGCTTTCTTT. Amino acids: CAIAIRENTEAFF.

The DNA for the CDR3 is TGTGCCATCAGCGCCCGACAGGGAGGAACCACCGGGGAGCTGTTTTTT. Protein: CAISARQGGTTGELFF. This rearrangement joins TRBV10-3 to TRBJ2-2, with D perhaps matching TRBD1 (7 bases). Germline CDR1 reads ENHRY; CDR2 reads SYGVKD. CDR3 length: 16 residues. Trimming removed 6 bases from V and 4 bases from J, with 18 bases in between.

The chain carries TRBV5-6 and TRBJ1-1; D remains ambiguous. Germline V gene lookup returns CDR1 SGHDT and CDR2 YYEEEE. The CDR3 has 14 amino acids. The V end lost 2 bases, the J end lost 0 bases, and 8 bases lay between the germline ends. In DNA, the CDR3 is TGTGCCAGCAGCTTTGGCTTGATGAACACTGAAGCTTTCTTT. Translation: CASSFGLMNTEAFF.

The V gene is TRBV11-2, the J gene TRBJ1-1; 8 bases agree with TRBD1. With 5 bases clipped from V and 7 bases from J, the junction kept 6 bases outside the gene matches. Germline-derived CDR1 and CDR2 are SGHAT and FQNNGV. This CDR3 region has 13 residues. The CDR3 here is CASSPDRVIEAFF. CDR3 DNA: TGTGCCAGCAGCCCGGACAGGGTCATTGAAGCTTTCTTT.

This chain connects TRBV18 to TRBJ2-7, with D uncertain. The CDR3 contains 15 residues. CDR1 KGHSH and CDR2 LQKENI come from the germline V gene. Trimming shortened V by 3 bases and J by 5 bases, and 17 bases separated the two germline ends. CDR3 DNA sequence: TGTGCCAGCTCACCGCCGGATCGAGTTGGGAACGAGCAGTACTTC. Protein sequence: CASSPPDRVGNEQYF.

The V call is TRBV5-1, the J call TRBJ2-7; D is possibly TRBD1 (5 bases). V shed 1 base and J shed 3 bases, with 11 bases lying between them. In germline, CDR1 is SGHRS, CDR2 YFSETQ. The CDR3 has 14 amino acids. The CDR3 region has the DNA TGCGCCAGCAGCTTGCGGACACCCGACTACGAGCAGTACTTC. Protein: CASSLRTPDYEQYF.

The CDR3 here is CASRVGGSNQPQHF. CDR3 sequence (DNA): TGTGCCAGCAGGGTTGGGGGATCCAATCAGCCCCAGCATTTT. The rearrangement uses TRBV2 and TRBJ1-5; tentative D call: TRBD1 (5 bases). The CDR3 covers 14 residues. Germline loops: CDR1 SNHLY, CDR2 FYNNEI. Trimming took off 6 bases at V and 3 bases at J, with 12 bases between the two ends.

The V gene is TRBV7-9, the J gene TRBJ1-2, with 9 positions matching TRBD1. Germline CDR1 is SEHNR and CDR2 is FQNEAQ (reference sequence). There are 15 residues in the CDR3. The V gene end was trimmed by 6 bases and the J gene end by 8 bases; junction bases not matched to a gene: 13. CDR3 bases: TGTGCCAGCAGTCCCGGGACAGGGTTAATGGGCGGCTACACCTTC. Amino acids: CASSPGTGLMGGYTF. The full variable domain, in which reference TRBV7-9 and TRBJ1-2 provide the parts outside the CDR3, is DTGVSQNPRHKITKRGQNVTFRCDPISEHNRLYWYRQTLGQGPEFLTYFQNEAQLEKSRLLSDRFSAERPKGSFSTLEIQRTEQGDSAMYLCASSPGTGLMGGYTFGSGTRLTVV.